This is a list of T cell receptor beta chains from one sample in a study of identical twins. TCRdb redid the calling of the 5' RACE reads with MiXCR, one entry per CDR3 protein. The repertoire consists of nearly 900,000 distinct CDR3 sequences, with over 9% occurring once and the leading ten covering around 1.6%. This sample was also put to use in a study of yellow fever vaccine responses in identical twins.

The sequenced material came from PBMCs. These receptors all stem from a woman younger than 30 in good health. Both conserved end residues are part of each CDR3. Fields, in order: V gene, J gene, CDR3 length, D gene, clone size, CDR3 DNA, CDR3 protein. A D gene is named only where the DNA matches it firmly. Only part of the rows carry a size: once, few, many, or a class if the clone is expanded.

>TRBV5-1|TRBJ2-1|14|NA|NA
TGCGCCAGCAGTGCCGGGTCCAAATACAATGAGCAGTTCTTC
CASSAGSKYNEQFF
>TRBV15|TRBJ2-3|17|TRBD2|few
TGTGCCACCAGCAGAGGACTAGCGGGGAGGGTAACAGATACGCAGTATTTT
CATSRGLAGRVTDTQYF
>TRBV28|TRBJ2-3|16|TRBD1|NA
TGTGCCAGCAGTTTGAGGTACAGGGGGAACACAGATACGCAGTATTTT
CASSLRYRGNTDTQYF
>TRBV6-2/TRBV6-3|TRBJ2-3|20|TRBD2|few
TGTGCCAGCAGTTACGACTCCGGACTAGCGGGGGCACCAAGCACAGATACGCAGTATTTT
CASSYDSGLAGAPSTDTQYF
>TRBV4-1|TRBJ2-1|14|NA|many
TGCGCCAGCAGCCAAGATAGTAGGGGAGGTGAGCAGTTCTTC
CASSQDSRGGEQFF
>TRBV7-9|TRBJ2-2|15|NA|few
TGTGCCAGCAGCTTCGGGTCTGGGCGGACCGGGGAGCTGTTTTTT
CASSFGSGRTGELFF
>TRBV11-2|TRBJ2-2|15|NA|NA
TGTGCCAGCAGATATACACAGGGGAACACCGGGGAGCTGTTTTTT
CASRYTQGNTGELFF
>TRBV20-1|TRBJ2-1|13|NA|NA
TGCAGTGCGCACCGGGCGGGGTTCAGGGAGCAGTTCTTC
CSAHRAGFREQFF
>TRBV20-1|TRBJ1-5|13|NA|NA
TGCAGTGCTAAGGGAGGGGACAATCAGCCCCAGCATTTT
CSAKGGDNQPQHF
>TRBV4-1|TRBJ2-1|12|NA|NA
TGCGCCAGCAGCCAAGGCCGGAATGAGCAGTCCTTC
CASSQGRNEQSF
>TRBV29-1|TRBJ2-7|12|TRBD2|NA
TGCAGCGTTTTACTAGCGGGTGGCGAGCAGTACTTC
CSVLLAGGEQYF
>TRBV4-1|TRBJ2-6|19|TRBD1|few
TGCGCCAGCAGCCGCCTTTATGGACAGGGGGACTCTGGGGCCAACGTCCTGACTTTC
CASSRLYGQGDSGANVLTF
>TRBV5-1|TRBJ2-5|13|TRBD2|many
TGCGCCAGCAGCTTGCCGGGAGGAGAGACCCAGTACTTC
CASSLPGGETQYF
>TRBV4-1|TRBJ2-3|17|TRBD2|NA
TGCGCCAGCAGCCAAGATTTTTGGCGGGGGGTCACAGATACGCAGTATTTT
CASSQDFWRGVTDTQYF
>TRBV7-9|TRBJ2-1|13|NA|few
TGTGCCAGCAGCCTGGCCGTAGGTGACGAGCAGTTCTTC
CASSLAVGDEQFF
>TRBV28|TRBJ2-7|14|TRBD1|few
TGTGCCAGCAGCACCCCGGGACAGTCCTACGAGCAGTACTTC
CASSTPGQSYEQYF
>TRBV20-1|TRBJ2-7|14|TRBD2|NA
TGCAGTGCTACTTCTAGCGGGGGAAAGTTTTGGCAGTACTTC
CSATSSGGKFWQYF
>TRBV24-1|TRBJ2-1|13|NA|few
TGTGCCACCAGTGGGACGGAGGACAATGAGCAGTTCTTC
CATSGTEDNEQFF
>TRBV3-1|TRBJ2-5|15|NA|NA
TGTGCCAGCAGCCAGGGGACCACTGAAAGTGGGACCCAGTACTTC
CASSQGTTESGTQYF
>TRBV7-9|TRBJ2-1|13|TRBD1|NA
TGTGCCAGCAGCACCGGACAGGGGATTGAGCAGTTCTTC
CASSTGQGIEQFF
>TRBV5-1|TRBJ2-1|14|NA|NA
TGCGCCAGCAGGTTTTCAGGGGGGGACAATGAGCAGTTCTTC
CASRFSGGDNEQFF
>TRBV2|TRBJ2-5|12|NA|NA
TGTGCCAGCCGACGGGACTCAGAGACCCAGTACTTC
CASRRDSETQYF
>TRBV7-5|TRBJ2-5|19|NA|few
NA
CISVSEASLRLAGQETQYF
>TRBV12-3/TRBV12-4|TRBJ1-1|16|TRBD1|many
TGTGCCAGCAGTTTTGGACAGGTACTCTCGAACACTGAAGCTTTCTTT
CASSFGQVLSNTEAFF
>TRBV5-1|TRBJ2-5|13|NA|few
TGCGCCAGAGGGGGAGACAGGAGGGAGACCCAGTACTTC
CARGGDRRETQYF
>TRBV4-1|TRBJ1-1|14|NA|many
TGCGCCAGCAGCCTCGGCGGGGGCCCCCTTGAAGCTTTCTTT
CASSLGGGPLEAFF
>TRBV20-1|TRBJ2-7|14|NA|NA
TGCAGTGCTCGGGAAGGAGGCTGGTACTACGAGCAGTACTTC
CSAREGGWYYEQYF
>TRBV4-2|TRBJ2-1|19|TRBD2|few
TGTGCCAGCAGCCCACCGGGACTAGCGGGACAGCGTCCAACAGTAGGGCAGTTCTTC
CASSPPGLAGQRPTVGQFF
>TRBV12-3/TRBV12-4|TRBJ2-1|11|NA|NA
TGTGCCGGCAGTTTTTCTGGTGAGCAGTTCTTC
CAGSFSGEQFF
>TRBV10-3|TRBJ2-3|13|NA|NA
TGTGCCACCGGTGGGGGCAGCACAGATACGCAGTATTTT
CATGGGSTDTQYF
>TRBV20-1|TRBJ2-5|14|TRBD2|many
TGCAGTGCGCAACTAGCGGGAAAGGTAGAGACCCAGTACTTC
CSAQLAGKVETQYF
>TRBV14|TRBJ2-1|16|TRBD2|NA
TGTGCCAGCAGCCAAGATACGGGAGGGCCTGGCAATGAGCAGTTCTTC
CASSQDTGGPGNEQFF
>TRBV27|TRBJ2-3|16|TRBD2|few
TGTGCCAGCAGTTTCAAGCGGGACGGTCGGGGAGATACGCAGTATTTT
CASSFKRDGRGDTQYF
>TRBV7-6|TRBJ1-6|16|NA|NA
TGTGCCAGCAGCTTCACCGGGGCCCAGGGAGGTTCACCCCTCCACTTT
CASSFTGAQGGSPLHF
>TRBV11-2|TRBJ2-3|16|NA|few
TGTGCCAGCAGCTTGACACAGGGAATTGTCACAGATACGCAGTATTTT
CASSLTQGIVTDTQYF
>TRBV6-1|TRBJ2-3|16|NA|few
TGTGCCAGCAGCCCTCCGGTTAGTGCCAACACAGATACGCAGTATTTT
CASSPPVSANTDTQYF
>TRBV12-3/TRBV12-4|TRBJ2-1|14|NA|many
TGTGCCAGCAGTTTGGGTTTGTCCTACAATGAGCAGTTCTTC
CASSLGLSYNEQFF
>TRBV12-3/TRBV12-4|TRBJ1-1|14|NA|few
TGTGCCAGCAGTTTTTCCAGGGGGAACACTGAAGCTTTCTTT
CASSFSRGNTEAFF
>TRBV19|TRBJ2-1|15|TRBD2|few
TGTGCCAGTAGTATAGGAACTAGCGGGTTCTATGAGCAGTTCTTC
CASSIGTSGFYEQFF
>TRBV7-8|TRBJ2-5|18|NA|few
TGTGCCAGCAGAAACCGTTTCTTAATGGGCGGGCTTAAAGAGACCCAGTACTTC
CASRNRFLMGGLKETQYF
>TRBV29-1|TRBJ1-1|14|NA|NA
TGCAGCGTTGAATTATGGAGGGGGAACACTGAAGCTTTCTTT
CSVELWRGNTEAFF
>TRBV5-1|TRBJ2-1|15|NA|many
TGTGCCAGCAGCTTGGTTCCCGGTTCCTACAATGAGCAGTTCTTC
CASSLVPGSYNEQFF